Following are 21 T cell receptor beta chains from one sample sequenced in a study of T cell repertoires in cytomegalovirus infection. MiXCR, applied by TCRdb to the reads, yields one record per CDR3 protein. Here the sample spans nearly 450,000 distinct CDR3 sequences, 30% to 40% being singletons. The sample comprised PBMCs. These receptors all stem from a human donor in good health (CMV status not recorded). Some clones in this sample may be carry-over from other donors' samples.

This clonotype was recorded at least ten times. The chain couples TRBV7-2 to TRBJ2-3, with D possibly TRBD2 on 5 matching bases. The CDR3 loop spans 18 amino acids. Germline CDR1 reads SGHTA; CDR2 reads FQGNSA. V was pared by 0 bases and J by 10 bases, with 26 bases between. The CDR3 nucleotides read TGTGCCAGCAGCTTAGCCCATCTGGTCGACACGGGGTTGGAGCCGCAGTATTTT. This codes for CASSLAHLVDTGLEPQYF.

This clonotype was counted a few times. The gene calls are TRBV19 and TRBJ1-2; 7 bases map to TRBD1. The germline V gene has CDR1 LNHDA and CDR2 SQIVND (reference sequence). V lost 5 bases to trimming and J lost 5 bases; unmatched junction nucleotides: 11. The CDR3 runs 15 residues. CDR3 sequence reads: CASSPEGAFLYGYTF. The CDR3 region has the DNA TGTGCCAGTAGTCCCGAGGGGGCGTTCCTATATGGCTACACCTTC.

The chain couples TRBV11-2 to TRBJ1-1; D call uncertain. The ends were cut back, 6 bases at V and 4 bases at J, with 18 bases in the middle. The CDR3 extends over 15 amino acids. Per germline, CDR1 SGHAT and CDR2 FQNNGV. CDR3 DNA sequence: TGTGCCAGCAGGCCTCCTCGGGCAGCGACCACTGAAGCTTTCTTT. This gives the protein CASRPPRAATTEAFF.

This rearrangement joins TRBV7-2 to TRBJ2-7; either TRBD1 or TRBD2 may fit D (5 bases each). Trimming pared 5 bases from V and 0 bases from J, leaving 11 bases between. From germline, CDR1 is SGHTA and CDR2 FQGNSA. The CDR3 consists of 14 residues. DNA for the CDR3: TGTGCCAGCAGCCCGGGACCGAGCTCCTACGAGCAGTACTTC. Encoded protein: CASSPGPSSYEQYF.

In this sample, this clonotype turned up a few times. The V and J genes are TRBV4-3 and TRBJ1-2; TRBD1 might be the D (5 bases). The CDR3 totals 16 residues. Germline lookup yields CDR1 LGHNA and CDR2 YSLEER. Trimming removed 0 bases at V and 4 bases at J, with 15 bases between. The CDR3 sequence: CASSQDSGGWSYGYTF. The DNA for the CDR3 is TGCGCCAGCAGCCAAGATTCCGGGGGTTGGTCCTATGGCTACACCTTC.

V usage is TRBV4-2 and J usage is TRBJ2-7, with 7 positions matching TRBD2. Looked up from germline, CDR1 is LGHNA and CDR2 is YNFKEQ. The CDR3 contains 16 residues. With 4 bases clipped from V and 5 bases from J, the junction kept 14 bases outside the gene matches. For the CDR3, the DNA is TGTGCCAGCAGCCCCGAAACTAAGGCGGGGGATGACGAGCAGTACTTC. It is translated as CASSPETKAGDDEQYF.

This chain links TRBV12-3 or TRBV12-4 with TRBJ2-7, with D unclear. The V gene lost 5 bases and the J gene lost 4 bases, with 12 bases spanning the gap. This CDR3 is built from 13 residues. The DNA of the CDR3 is TGTGCCAGCAGTCCCGCGTCCGGTTACGAGCAGTACTTC. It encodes CASSPASGYEQYF.

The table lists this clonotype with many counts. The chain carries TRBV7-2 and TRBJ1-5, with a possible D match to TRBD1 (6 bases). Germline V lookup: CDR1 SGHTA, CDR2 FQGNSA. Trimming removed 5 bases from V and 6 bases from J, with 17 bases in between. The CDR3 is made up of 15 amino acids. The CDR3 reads CASSPVGGRSQPQHF. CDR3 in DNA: TGTGCCAGCAGCCCAGTGGGGGGGCGTAGTCAGCCCCAGCATTTT.

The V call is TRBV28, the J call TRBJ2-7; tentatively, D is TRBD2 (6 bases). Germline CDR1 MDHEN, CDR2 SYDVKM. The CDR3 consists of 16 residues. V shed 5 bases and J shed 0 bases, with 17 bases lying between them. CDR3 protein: CASSQAGTQSSYEQYF. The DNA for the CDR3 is TGTGCCAGCAGTCAGGCCGGGACTCAAAGCTCCTACGAGCAGTACTTC.

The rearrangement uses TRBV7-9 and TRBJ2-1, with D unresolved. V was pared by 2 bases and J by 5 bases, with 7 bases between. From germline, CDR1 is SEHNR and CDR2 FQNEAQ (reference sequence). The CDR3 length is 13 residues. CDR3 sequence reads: CASSLTPDNEQFF. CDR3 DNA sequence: TGTGCCAGCAGCTTAACTCCCGACAATGAGCAGTTCTTC.

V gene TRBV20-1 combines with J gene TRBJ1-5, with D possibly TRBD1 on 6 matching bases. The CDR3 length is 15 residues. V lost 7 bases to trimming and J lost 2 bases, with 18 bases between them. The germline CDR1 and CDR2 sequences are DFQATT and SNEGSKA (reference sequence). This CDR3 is CSVQGSGWGNQPQHF. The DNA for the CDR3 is TGCAGTGTTCAGGGGTCAGGCTGGGGCAATCAGCCCCAGCATTTT.

The CDR3 nucleotides are TGTGCCAGCAGCCCCCGACGGCTCCGAGACTATGGCTACACCTTC. The encoded protein is CASSPRRLRDYGYTF. The chain employs TRBV28 and TRBJ1-2; D call uncertain. The germline V and J ends were trimmed by 6 bases and 3 bases, with 17 bases remaining between them. Germline lookup yields CDR1 MDHEN and CDR2 SYDVKM. There are 15 residues in the CDR3.

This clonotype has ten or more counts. The DNA of the CDR3 is TGTGCCAGCAGCTCTAGCGGGTGGGGACCCACAGATACGCAGTATTTT. Protein: CASSSSGWGPTDTQYF. This chain links TRBV7-2 with TRBJ2-3; 8 bases map to TRBD2. The trim removed 4 bases at V and 2 bases at J, leaving 8 bases unmatched. The CDR3 runs 16 residues. Germline-derived CDR1 and CDR2 are SGHTA and FQGNSA.

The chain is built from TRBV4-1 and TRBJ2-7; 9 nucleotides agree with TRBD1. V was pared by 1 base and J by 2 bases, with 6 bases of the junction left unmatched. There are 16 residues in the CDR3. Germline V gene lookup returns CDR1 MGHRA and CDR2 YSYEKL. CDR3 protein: CASSQVDTGGTYEQYF. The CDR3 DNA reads TGCGCCAGCAGCCAAGTTGATACAGGGGGCACCTACGAGCAGTACTTC.

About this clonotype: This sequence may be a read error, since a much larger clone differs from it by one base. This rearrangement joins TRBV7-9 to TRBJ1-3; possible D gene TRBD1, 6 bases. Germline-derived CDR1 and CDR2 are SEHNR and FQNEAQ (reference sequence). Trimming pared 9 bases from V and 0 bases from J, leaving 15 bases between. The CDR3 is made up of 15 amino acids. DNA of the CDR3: TGTGCCAGGAGCCGCGACAGGCACTCTGGAAACACCATATATTTT. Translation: CARSRDRHSGNTIYF.

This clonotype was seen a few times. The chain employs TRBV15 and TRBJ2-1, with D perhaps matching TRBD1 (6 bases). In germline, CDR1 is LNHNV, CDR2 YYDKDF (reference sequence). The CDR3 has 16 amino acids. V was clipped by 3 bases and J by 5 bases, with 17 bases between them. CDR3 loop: CATSSSGTHFNNEQFF. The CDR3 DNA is TGTGCCACCAGCAGTTCGGGGACACATTTTAACAATGAGCAGTTCTTC.

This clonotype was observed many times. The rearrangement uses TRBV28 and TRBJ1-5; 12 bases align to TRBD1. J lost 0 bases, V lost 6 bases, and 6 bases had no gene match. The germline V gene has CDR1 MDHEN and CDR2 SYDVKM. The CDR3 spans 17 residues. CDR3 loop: CASSFRDRGLSNQPQHF. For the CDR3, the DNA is TGTGCCAGCAGCTTCCGGGACAGGGGGCTTAGCAATCAGCCCCAGCATTTT. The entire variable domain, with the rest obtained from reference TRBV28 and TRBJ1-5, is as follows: DVKVTQSSRYLVKRTGEKVFLECVQDMDHENMFWYRQDPGLGLRLIYFSYDVKMKEKGDIPEGYSVSREKKERFSLILESASTNQTSMYLCASSFRDRGLSNQPQHFGDGTRLSIL.

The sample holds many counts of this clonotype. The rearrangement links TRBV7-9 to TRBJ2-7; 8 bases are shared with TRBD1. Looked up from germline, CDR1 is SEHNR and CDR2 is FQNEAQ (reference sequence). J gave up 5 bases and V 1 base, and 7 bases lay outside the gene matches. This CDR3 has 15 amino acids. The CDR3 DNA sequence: TGTGCCAGCAGCTTAGAGAATACAGGGGGTGACGAGCAGTACTTC. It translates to CASSLENTGGDEQYF.

The CDR3: CASTWGGGADTQYF. CDR3 DNA: TGTGCCAGCACCTGGGGCGGGGGGGCAGATACGCAGTATTTT. The gene calls are TRBV28 and TRBJ2-3, with 9 bases matching TRBD2. Per germline, CDR1 MDHEN and CDR2 SYDVKM. CDR3 length: 14 amino acids. V trimming: 7 bases; J trimming: 4 bases; junction bases outside the gene matches: 6.

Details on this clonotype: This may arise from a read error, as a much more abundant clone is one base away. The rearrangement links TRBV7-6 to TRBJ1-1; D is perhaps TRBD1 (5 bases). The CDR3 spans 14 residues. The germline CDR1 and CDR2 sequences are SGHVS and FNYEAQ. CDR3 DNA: TGTGCCAGCAGCCAACGGGGCCTTAACACTGAAGATTTCTTT. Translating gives CASSQRGLNTEDFF.

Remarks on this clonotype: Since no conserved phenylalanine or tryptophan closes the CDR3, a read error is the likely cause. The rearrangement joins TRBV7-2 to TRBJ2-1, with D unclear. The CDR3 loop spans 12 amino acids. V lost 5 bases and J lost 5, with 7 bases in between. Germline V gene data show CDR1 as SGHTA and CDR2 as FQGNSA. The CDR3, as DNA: TGTGCCAGCAGCCCCGGCCACAATGAGCAGTTCTTA. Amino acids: CASSPGHNEQFL.